One sample yielded the 20 T cell receptor beta chains listed below, sequenced in a study of T-cell reconstitution after alpha-beta-depleted transplantation in children. Construction of the TCRbeta library involved unique molecular identifiers. TCRdb reanalysed the PCR reads using MiXCR and keeps one entry per CDR3 protein. Among hundreds of thousands of distinct CDR3 sequences listed, roughly 17% were seen once. Sequencing was performed on PBMCs from the stem cell graft donor, taken from the stem cell graft. The receptors were sampled from a human donor who donated a stem cell graft to a child with acute myeloid leukemia.

This clonotype was observed a few times. V is TRBV20-1 and J is TRBJ1-1, with no clear D. V was trimmed by 4 bases and J by 5 bases, leaving 17 bases between them. This CDR3 contains 14 residues. The germline gives CDR1 DFQATT, CDR2 SNEGSKA (reference sequence). The CDR3 DNA is TGCAGTGCTACCACCCCACCGGGGAGGACTGAAGCTTTCTTT. As protein: CSATTPPGRTEAFF.

In this sample, this clonotype turned up many times. The chain carries TRBV29-1 and TRBJ2-1; 7 bases map to TRBD1. The germline CDR1 and CDR2 sequences are SQVTM and ANQGSEA. V was pared by 4 bases and J by 4 bases, with 10 bases of the junction left unmatched. This CDR3 is built from 15 residues. The CDR3 protein is CSVGKTGVLYNEQFF. DNA of the CDR3: TGCAGCGTTGGCAAAACAGGGGTCCTTTACAATGAGCAGTTCTTC.

This chain uses TRBV7-9 with TRBJ2-1; D is uncertain. The CDR3 is made up of 11 amino acids. The ends were cut back, 5 bases at V and 7 bases at J, with 6 bases in the middle. From germline, CDR1 is SEHNR and CDR2 FQNEAQ (reference sequence). The CDR3 DNA reads TGTGCCAGCAGCCCCCAAAATGAGCAGTTCTTC. Translation: CASSPQNEQFF. Supplemented by reference TRBV7-9 and TRBJ2-1, the full variable domain reads DTGVSQNPRHKITKRGQNVTFRCDPISEHNRLYWYRQTLGQGPEFLTYFQNEAQLEKSRLLSDRFSAERPKGSFSTLEIQRTEQGDSAMYLCASSPQNEQFFGPGTRLTVL.

This clonotype was counted at least ten times. V and J are TRBV11-2 and TRBJ1-1, with TRBD1 identical over 10 bases. In germline, CDR1 is SGHAT, CDR2 FQNNGV. This CDR3 comprises 14 residues. The ends lost 5 bases at V and 11 bases at J; junction bases unmatched: 11. Here the CDR3 reads CASSPSSGTGDAFF. In nucleotides, the CDR3 is TGTGCCAGCAGCCCCTCCTCCGGGACAGGGGACGCTTTCTTT.

The rearrangement uses TRBV7-2 and TRBJ2-2; a possible D gene is TRBD2 (5 bases). V was cut by 2 bases and J by 5 bases, with 12 bases left in between. Per the germline V gene, CDR1 is SGHTA and CDR2 is FQGNSA. The CDR3 consists of 15 residues. CDR3 in amino acids: CASSLSGVLTGELFF. The CDR3 nucleotides read TGTGCCAGCAGCTTATCCGGGGTTTTGACCGGGGAGCTGTTTTTT.

The V gene is TRBV5-1, the J gene TRBJ2-1; 7 bases match TRBD1. V dropped 3 bases and J dropped 5; count of bases not matched to a gene: 5. The CDR3 sequence is 14 residues long. CDR1 is SGHRS and CDR2 is YFSETQ in the germline V gene. CDR3 region: CASSWDSPNNEQFF. In DNA, the CDR3 is TGCGCCAGCAGCTGGGACAGCCCCAACAATGAGCAGTTCTTC. The variable domain in full, with the rest retrieved from reference TRBV5-1 and TRBJ2-1, is KAGVTQTPRYLIKTRGQQVTLSCSPISGHRSVSWYQQTPGQGLQFLFEYFSETQRNKGNFPGRFSGRQFSNSRSEMNVSTLELGDSALYLCASSWDSPNNEQFFGPGTRLTVL.

This rearrangement joins TRBV7-7 to TRBJ2-4; the D is unclear. This CDR3 is built from 17 residues. Trimming took off 0 bases at V and 2 bases at J, with 14 bases between the two ends. Looked up from germline, CDR1 is SSHAT and CDR2 is FNYEAQ (reference sequence). The CDR3 loop is CASSLAHLLRTKNIQYF. Written as DNA, the CDR3 is TGTGCCAGCAGCTTAGCTCACCTCCTTCGGACCAAAAACATTCAGTACTTC.

This clonotype was found many times. The chain has TRBV4-3 and TRBJ1-1, with D uncertain. The CDR3 consists of 14 residues. CDR1 is LGHNA, CDR2 YSLEER, per germline. Trimming left V 0 bases short and J 4 bases short, with 9 bases between. The CDR3 nucleotides read TGCGCCAGCAGCCAAGATTTTAGCGGCACTGAAGCTTTCTTT. As protein: CASSQDFSGTEAFF.

This clonotype came up many times. The chain uses TRBV7-6 and TRBJ2-1, with D tentatively TRBD2 (6 bases). Germline V gives CDR1 SGHVS, CDR2 FNYEAQ. The V end lost 1 base, the J end lost 3 bases, and 16 bases lay between the germline ends. The CDR3 extends over 17 amino acids. This CDR3 is CASSLGAGSEYYNEQFF. CDR3 bases: TGTGCCAGCAGCTTAGGTGCGGGGTCAGAATACTACAATGAGCAGTTCTTC.

J is TRBJ2-1 and V is TRBV15; D is unresolved. The germline V gene encodes CDR1 LNHNV and CDR2 YYDKDF (reference sequence). Trimming shortened V by 5 bases and J by 0 bases, and 11 bases separated the two germline ends. This CDR3 region has 15 residues. Here the CDR3 DNA reads TGTGCCACCAGCGAAAGGTCGAGCTCCTACAATGAGCAGTTCTTC. The encoded protein is CATSERSSSYNEQFF.

J is TRBJ1-5 and V is TRBV15, with a weak D call TRBD1 (5 bases). Trimming removed 3 bases at V and 3 bases at J, with 15 bases between. From germline, CDR1 is LNHNV and CDR2 YYDKDF (reference sequence). This CDR3 is built from 16 residues. The CDR3 nucleotides read TGTGCCACCAGCAGCCGACGGACACCTTCCAATCAGCCCCAGCATTTT. Translated, it gives CATSSRRTPSNQPQHF.

This clonotype was observed at least ten times. This chain uses TRBV5-1 with TRBJ2-1; D is uncertain. The V end was cut by 0 bases, the J end by 5 bases, with 9 bases between. The CDR3 is made up of 14 amino acids. Germline CDR1 is SGHRS and CDR2 is YFSETQ. The chain's CDR3 is CASSLDHEDNEQFF. The DNA for the CDR3 is TGCGCCAGCAGCTTGGACCACGAGGACAATGAGCAGTTCTTC.

This clonotype turned up a few times. The chain carries TRBV28 and TRBJ1-2; perhaps TRBD1 as D (6 bases). The germline CDR1 and CDR2 sequences are MDHEN and SYDVKM. This CDR3 contains 12 residues. Trimming pared 6 bases from V and 3 bases from J, leaving 8 bases between. CDR3 DNA: TGTGCCAGCAGCGGACAGCACTATGGCTACACCTTC. Translation: CASSGQHYGYTF.

This clonotype appeared a few times. The CDR3 here is CASSLSRILNTEAFF. CDR3 DNA sequence: TGTGCCAGCAGTTTATCGCGGATCCTAAACACTGAAGCTTTCTTT. The chain joins TRBV27 to TRBJ1-1; D is ambiguous. Trimming took off 0 bases at V and 2 bases at J, with 10 bases between the two ends. Germline V gene sequence: CDR1 MNHEY, CDR2 SMNVEV (reference sequence). The CDR3 loop spans 15 amino acids.

This clonotype has ten or more counts. The J gene is TRBJ1-4, the V gene TRBV5-1; 10 bases line up with TRBD1. CDR1 and CDR2 from the germline V gene are SGHRS and YFSETQ. The ends lost 8 bases at V and 3 bases at J; junction bases unmatched: 4. This CDR3 comprises 14 residues. CDR3 loop: CASGQGEANEKLFF. As DNA, the CDR3 is TGCGCCAGTGGACAGGGGGAGGCTAATGAAAAACTGTTTTTT.

In its sample, this clonotype was seen many times. This chain uses TRBV7-2 with TRBJ2-7; D call uncertain. CDR1 SGHTA and CDR2 FQGNSA come from the germline V gene. Trimming removed 2 bases at V and 0 bases at J, with 8 bases between. The length of the CDR3 is 14 residues. The CDR3 reads CASSLRSHSYEQYF. The CDR3 coding sequence is TGTGCCAGCAGCTTACGTTCCCACTCCTACGAGCAGTACTTC. Full variable domain (missing parts from reference TRBV7-2 and TRBJ2-7): GAGVSQSPSNKVTEKGKDVELRCDPISGHTALYWYRQSLGQGLEFLIYFQGNSAPDKSGLPSDRFSAERTGGSVSTLTIQRTQQEDSAVYLCASSLRSHSYEQYFGPGTRLTVT.

At least ten counts were recorded for this clonotype. The genes are TRBV20-1 and TRBJ2-7; 9 bases map to TRBD1. Germline V gene sequence: CDR1 DFQATT, CDR2 SNEGSKA (reference sequence). The CDR3 sequence is 14 residues long. The trim removed 1 base at V and 4 bases at J, leaving 5 bases unmatched. The CDR3 loop reads CSARAQGATYEQYV. The CDR3 DNA sequence: TGCAGTGCTAGAGCACAGGGGGCCACGTACGAGCAGTACGTC.

Of note for this clonotype: A read error is possible here, since a much larger clone lies one base away. The chain combines TRBV20-1 with TRBJ2-1; 8 positions match TRBD2. The CDR3 spans 15 residues. Germline V lookup: CDR1 DFQATT, CDR2 SNEGSKA (reference sequence). J was trimmed by 4 bases and V by 1 base; bases with no gene match: 6. DNA for the CDR3: TGCAGTGCTAGAGTATCGGGGGGGCCGTACAATGAGCAGTTCTTC. Protein: CSARVSGGPYNEQFF.

The chain has TRBV4-1 and TRBJ2-1; 7 nucleotides match TRBD2. This CDR3 has 15 amino acids. V shed 1 base, J shed 4 bases, and the junction held 4 bases outside the gene matches. Germline V CDR1 and CDR2: MGHRA, YSYEKL. In DNA, the CDR3 is TGCGCCAGCAGCCAAGTAGGGAGGGTATACAATGAGCAGTTCTTC. Its translation is CASSQVGRVYNEQFF.

The chain employs TRBV7-9 and TRBJ2-1; 9 bases are a match to TRBD2. The germline V gene has CDR1 SEHNR and CDR2 FQNEAQ (reference sequence). The CDR3 loop spans 16 amino acids. V lost 8 bases to trimming and J lost 5 bases; unmatched junction nucleotides: 13. The CDR3 DNA sequence: TGTGCCAGCCAAGGGGACGGCGGGGGGGCCCACAATGAGCAGTTCTTC. Translated: CASQGDGGGAHNEQFF.